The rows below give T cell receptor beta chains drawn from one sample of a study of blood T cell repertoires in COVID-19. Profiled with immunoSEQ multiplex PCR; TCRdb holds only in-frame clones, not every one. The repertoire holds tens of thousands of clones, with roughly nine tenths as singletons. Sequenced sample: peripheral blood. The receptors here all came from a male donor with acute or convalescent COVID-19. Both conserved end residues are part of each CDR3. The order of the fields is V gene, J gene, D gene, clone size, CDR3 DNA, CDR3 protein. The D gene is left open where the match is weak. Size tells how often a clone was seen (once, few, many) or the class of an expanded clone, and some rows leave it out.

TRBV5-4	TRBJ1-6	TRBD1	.	TGTGCCAGCAGCCTCAAGACAGGGGTGAATTCACCCCTCCACTTT	CASSLKTGVNSPLHF
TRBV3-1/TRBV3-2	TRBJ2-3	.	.	TGTGCCAGCAGCCAAGTCTCGGGGGGCGGGGGAGATACGCAGTATTTT	CASSQVSGGGGDTQYF
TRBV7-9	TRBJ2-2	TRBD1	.	TGTGCCAGCAGAGACAGGGAGAACACCGGGGAGCTGTTTTTT	CASRDRENTGELFF
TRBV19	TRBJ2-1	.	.	TGTGCCAGTACCGAATTCGCGCGGGGTGAACAGTTCTTC	CASTEFARGEQFF
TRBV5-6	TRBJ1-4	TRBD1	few	TGTGCCAGCAGCTTGGCGGGGGCAGGGGGGAATGAAAAACTGTTTTTT	CASSLAGAGGNEKLFF
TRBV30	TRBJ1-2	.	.	TGTGCCTGGATCCCCCCGGGGGTATATGGCTACACCTTC	CAWIPPGVYGYTF
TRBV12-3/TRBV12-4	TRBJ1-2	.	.	TGTGCCAGCAGTTTGGGCAGAAGGTATGGCTACACCTTC	CASSLGRRYGYTF
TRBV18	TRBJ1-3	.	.	TGTGCCAGCTCACCACTTGGGGGGTTATCTGGAAACACCATATATTTT	CASSPLGGLSGNTIYF
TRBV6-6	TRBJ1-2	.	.	TGTGCCAGCAGTTACGCTGGACTTAACTATGGCTACACCTTC	CASSYAGLNYGYTF
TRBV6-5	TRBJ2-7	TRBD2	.	TGTGCCAGCAGCTTAGCGGGGGGAACTACGAAGCAGTACTTC	CASSLAGGTTKQYF
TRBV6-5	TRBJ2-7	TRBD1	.	TGTGCCAGCAGAAGGACAGGGAATTATTACGAGCAGTACTTC	CASRRTGNYYEQYF
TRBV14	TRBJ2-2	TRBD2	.	TGTGCCAGCAGCCCCGTGCTGGGGAGGGAGCCGGAGCTGTTTTTT	CASSPVLGREPELFF
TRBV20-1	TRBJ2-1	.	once	TGCAGTGCTAGTTTCAGCTCCTACAATGAGCAGTTCTTC	CSASFSSYNEQFF
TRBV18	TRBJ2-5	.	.	TGTGCCAGCTCACCACCGGGGGCCCTTAAAGAGACCCAGTACTTC	CASSPPGALKETQYF
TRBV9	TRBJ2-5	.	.	TGTGCCAGCAGCGTAGGGTCCGGGCAAGAGACCCAGTACTTC	CASSVGSGQETQYF
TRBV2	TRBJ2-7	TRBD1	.	TGTGCCAGCAGCCTCAGGGGGCGCGACTACGAGCAGTACTTC	CASSLRGRDYEQYF
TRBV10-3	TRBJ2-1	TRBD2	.	TGTGCCATCAGTTCCTCCGGGACTAGCGATCTTGATGAGCAGTTCTTC	CAISSSGTSDLDEQFF
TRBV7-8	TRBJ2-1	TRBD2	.	TGTGCCAGCAGCTCACGCGGGGGGAGCTCCTACAATGAGCAGTTCTTC	CASSSRGGSSYNEQFF
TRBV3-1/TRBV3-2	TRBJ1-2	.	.	TGTGCCAGCAGCCCGGGGAATAACTATGGCTACACCTTC	CASSPGNNYGYTF
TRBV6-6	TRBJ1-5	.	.	TGTGCCAGCAGTTACTCTGGGGGCGGCACGGGGCCCCAGCATTTT	CASSYSGGGTGPQHF
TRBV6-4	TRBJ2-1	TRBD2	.	TGTGCCAGCAGTGCACTAGCGGGGGAGGGTGAGCAGTTCTTC	CASSALAGEGEQFF
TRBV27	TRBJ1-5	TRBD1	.	TGTGCCAGCAGTCGGGGGGACAGGGGGAGCAATCAGCCCCAGCATTTT	CASSRGDRGSNQPQHF
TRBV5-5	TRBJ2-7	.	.	TGTGCCAGCAGTTCGCATTGGGGGCTAAACGAGCAGTACTTC	CASSSHWGLNEQYF
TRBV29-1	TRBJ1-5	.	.	TGCAGCGTTGAATACGGGAGGGAAGGGCAGCCCCAGCATTTT	CSVEYGREGQPQHF
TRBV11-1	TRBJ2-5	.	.	TGTGCCAGCAGCTTACGTGGCCAACAAGAGACCCAGTACTTC	CASSLRGQQETQYF
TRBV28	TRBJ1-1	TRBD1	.	TGTGCCAGCAGAACAGGGGCGAACACTGAAGCTTTCTTT	CASRTGANTEAFF
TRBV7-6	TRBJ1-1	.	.	TGTGCCAGCAGCCCGCAGGGGCCCAACACTGAAGCTTTCTTT	CASSPQGPNTEAFF